The 20 T cell receptor beta chains presented below share a single source sample, sequenced in a study of T cell clonotyping in hematopoietic cell transplantation. Sequencing used immunoSEQ multiplex PCR; TCRdb keeps in-frame clones, though not all of them. Here the sample spans some 40,000 clones, 94% being singletons. Sequencing was performed on peripheral blood mononuclear cells. The receptors were gathered from a woman aged 45-65 years in good health. Some clones in this sample may be carry-over from other donors' samples.

This clone was picked up one time. The chain links TRBV11-3 to TRBJ2-2; 8 nucleotides match TRBD1. The trim removed 4 bases at V and 5 bases at J, leaving 6 bases unmatched. Germline lookup yields CDR1 SGHNT and CDR2 YENEEA. This CDR3 has 15 residues. CDR3 protein: CASSSRTGMTGELFF. In nucleotides, the CDR3 is TGTGCCAGCAGCTCACGGACAGGGATGACCGGGGAGCTGTTTTTT.

This chain connects TRBV2 to TRBJ1-6; TRBD1 agrees at 8 bases. J gave up 7 bases and V 11 bases, and 4 bases lay outside the gene matches. This CDR3 is built from 12 residues. The germline CDR1 and CDR2 sequences are SNHLY and FYNNEI. The CDR3 DNA is TGTGCCCGGACAGGGATAAATTCACCCCTCCACTTT. Residues: CARTGINSPLHF.

This chain joins TRBV30 and TRBJ2-1; D call uncertain. This CDR3 has 15 residues. With 3 bases removed from V and 4 bases from J, the gap between germline ends came to 16 bases. The germline V gene encodes CDR1 GTSNPN and CDR2 SVGIG (reference sequence). Here the CDR3 DNA reads TGTGCCTGGAGCGATAATCGAAGGGCTTACAATGAGCAGTTCTTC. Amino acids: CAWSDNRRAYNEQFF.

The chain couples TRBV4-3 to TRBJ1-2; no firm D call. The V end lost 2 bases, the J end lost 8 bases, and 9 bases lay between the germline ends. Germline CDR1 and CDR2: LGHNA and YSLEER. This CDR3 contains 12 residues. CDR3 coding DNA: TGCGCCAGCAGCCAAACCACCGGAGGCTACACCTTC. It encodes CASSQTTGGYTF.

The genes are TRBV2 and TRBJ2-5; possible D gene TRBD2, 5 bases. The CDR3 loop spans 13 amino acids. Germline assignment: CDR1 SNHLY and CDR2 FYNNEI. The germline V and J ends were trimmed by 7 bases and 1 base, with 10 bases remaining between them. CDR3 in DNA: TGTGCCAGCAAAGAGGACTTCCAAGAGACCCAGTACTTC. Amino acids: CASKEDFQETQYF.

The V and J genes are TRBV6-5 and TRBJ1-5; the D gene is possibly TRBD1 (5 bases). The CDR3 is 15 residues long. V was trimmed by 2 bases and J by 3 bases, leaving 11 bases between them. Germline V gene sequence: CDR1 MNHEY, CDR2 SVGAGI. The CDR3: CASSYGPGPNQPQHF. The DNA of the CDR3 is TGTGCCAGCAGTTACGGCCCGGGGCCCAATCAGCCCCAGCATTTT.

The chain combines TRBV7-2 with TRBJ2-2; 10 nucleotides align to TRBD2. V gave up 2 bases and J gave up 2 bases; unmatched junction bases: 2. This CDR3 comprises 16 residues. Germline loops: CDR1 SGHTA, CDR2 FQGNSA. This CDR3 reads CASSLSGGVNTGELFF. The CDR3 coding sequence is TGTGCCAGCAGCTTAAGCGGGGGGGTTAACACCGGGGAGCTGTTTTTT.

The chain has TRBV6-6 and TRBJ2-2, with TRBD2 matching over 7 bases. V was pared by 7 bases and J by 3 bases, with 2 bases of the junction left unmatched. Germline CDR1 MNHNY, CDR2 SVGAGI (reference sequence). The CDR3 has 13 residues. CDR3 loop: CASKTSDTGELFF. CDR3 sequence (DNA): TGTGCCAGCAAAACTAGCGACACCGGGGAGCTGTTTTTT.

The rearrangement uses TRBV6-1 and TRBJ2-3; tentatively, D is TRBD1 (8 bases). Germline loops: CDR1 MNHNS, CDR2 SASEGT. The CDR3 loop spans 14 amino acids. V was trimmed by 5 bases and J by 5 bases, leaving 14 bases between them. CDR3 residues: CASSLDREGDTQYF. The CDR3 DNA follows: TGTGCCAGCAGTTTGGACAGGGAGGGAGATACGCAGTATTTT.

The chain has TRBV29-1 and TRBJ1-2; 7 bases are a match to TRBD1. The CDR3 is 13 amino acids. The J segment lost 3 bases and the V segment lost 8 bases, leaving 9 bases of the junction unmatched. Per germline, CDR1 SQVTM and CDR2 ANQGSEA. CDR3 amino acids: CSFRQGAHYGYTF. CDR3 nucleotides: TGCAGCTTTCGACAGGGCGCCCACTATGGCTACACCTTC.

The chain recombines TRBV7-2 with TRBJ2-1; unclear D gene. CDR1 is SGHTA, CDR2 FQGNSA, per germline. The CDR3 has 14 residues. With 5 bases removed from V and 1 base from J, the gap between germline ends came to 9 bases. The CDR3 reads CASSAEASYNEQFF. The CDR3 DNA reads TGTGCCAGCAGCGCCGAAGCATCCTACAATGAGCAGTTCTTC.

The chain recombines TRBV7-3 with TRBJ2-3; D assignment may be TRBD1 or TRBD2 (5 bases each). The CDR3 has 14 amino acids. Germline CDR1 SGHTA, CDR2 FQGTGA. Trimming took 8 bases from V and 0 from J, leaving 12 bases between them. This chain's CDR3 is CASQPGPSTDTQYF. The CDR3 DNA is TGTGCCAGCCAGCCGGGACCCAGCACAGATACGCAGTATTTT.

The chain links TRBV7-2 to TRBJ2-7, with D unclear. Germline V gene sequence: CDR1 SGHTA, CDR2 FQGNSA. Trimming stripped 3 bases from V and 0 bases from J, with 15 bases between. The CDR3 is 16 amino acids. As DNA, the CDR3 is TGTGCCAGCAGCTTTGATAAGGGCGAAAGCTCCTACGAGCAGTACTTC. It translates to CASSFDKGESSYEQYF. Together with reference TRBV7-2 and TRBJ2-7, the CDR3 gives the full variable domain: GAGVSQSPSNKVTEKGKDVELRCDPISGHTALYWYRQSLGQGLEFLIYFQGNSAPDKSGLPSDRFSAERTGGSVSTLTIQRTQQEDSAVYLCASSFDKGESSYEQYFGPGTRLTVT.

This clone appeared once. The J gene is TRBJ1-1, the V gene TRBV28, with 8 nucleotides matching TRBD1. Germline-derived CDR1 and CDR2 are MDHEN and SYDVKM. With 3 bases clipped from V and 1 base from J, the junction kept 4 bases outside the gene matches. The CDR3 is made up of 15 amino acids. DNA of the CDR3: TGTGCCAGCAGTTTTCAGGGGGCTTGGAACACTGAAGCTTTCTTT. Amino acid sequence: CASSFQGAWNTEAFF.

The chain is built from TRBV11-3 and TRBJ2-5; tentative D call: TRBD2 (5 bases). The CDR3 consists of 13 residues. Germline CDR1 is SGHNT and CDR2 is YENEEA. V was cut by 1 base and J by 5 bases, with 8 bases left in between. CDR3 nucleotide sequence: TGTGCCAGCAGCTTAGGGGAGCGTGAGACCCAGTACTTC. This sequence encodes CASSLGERETQYF.

The chain uses TRBV5-1 and TRBJ1-5, with D uncertain. V was clipped by 0 bases and J by 0 bases, with 7 bases between them. The germline CDR1 and CDR2 sequences are SGHRS and YFSETQ. CDR3 length equals 15 residues. CDR3 in DNA: TGCGCCAGCAGCTTGGAAGGGTATAGCAATCAGCCCCAGCATTTT. This encodes CASSLEGYSNQPQHF.

The chain has TRBV2 and TRBJ1-4; D might be TRBD1 (5 bases). V lost 7 bases to trimming and J lost 5 bases, with 8 bases between them. This CDR3 has 12 amino acids. Germline-derived CDR1 and CDR2 are SNHLY and FYNNEI. CDR3 sequence reads: CASKGRNEKLFF. CDR3 DNA sequence: TGTGCCAGCAAGGGGCGCAATGAAAAACTGTTTTTT.

The rearrangement joins TRBV5-6 to TRBJ2-5; the D gene is possibly TRBD2 (5 bases). The CDR3 sequence is 13 residues long. V lost 4 bases to trimming and J lost 5 bases, with 12 bases between them. In germline, CDR1 is SGHDT, CDR2 YYEEEE. The CDR3 DNA follows: TGTGCCAGCAGCCCCCGAAGAGGGGAGACCCAGTACTTC. Translated, it gives CASSPRRGETQYF.

The chain couples TRBV6-5 to TRBJ1-5, with TRBD1 matching over 8 bases. Germline trimming cut 6 bases from V and 3 bases from J; bases unmatched to any gene: 7. Germline CDR1 MNHEY, CDR2 SVGAGI. The CDR3 loop spans 15 amino acids. In nucleotides, the CDR3 is TGTGCCAGCAGATCGGACAGGGTAACCAATCAGCCCCAGCATTTT. Translating gives CASRSDRVTNQPQHF.

The genes are TRBV7-9 and TRBJ2-7; 9 nucleotides match TRBD1. Per the germline V gene, CDR1 is SEHNR and CDR2 is FQNEAQ (reference sequence). This CDR3 region has 13 residues. V shed 6 bases and J 5 bases; nucleotides not matched to a gene: 5. The CDR3 DNA sequence: TGTGCCAGCAGACCAACAGGGGGCAACGAGCAGTACTTC. It codes for CASRPTGGNEQYF.